Below, one T cell receptor (beta chain) is given with its context. MiXCR was run by TCRdb on the RT-PCR reads, yielding one entry per CDR3 protein. The sample comprises some 31,000 distinct CDR3 sequences, less than 45% of which are singletons, and just over 75% rests with the top ten. This specimen comes from a study of patients and donors after allogeneic stem cell transplantation. V shed 2 bases and J 6 bases; nucleotides not matched to a gene: 3. The germline V gene has CDR1 MNHNY and CDR2 SVGAGI (reference sequence). The CDR3 is made up of 13 amino acids. This TCR was sampled from a human donor who was either an allogeneic HSCT recipient or a stem cell or donor lymphocyte infusion donor (not recorded which). It is not recorded whose cells these are; they may come from a transplant donor. The rearrangement links TRBV6-6 to TRBJ1-2, with 7 bases matching TRBD1. The sample consisted of blood, either unsorted or a sorted T cell fraction (not recorded which). The CDR3 region has the DNA TGTGCCAGCAGTTACCAGGACAGGAATGGCTACACCTTC. It translates to CASSYQDRNGYTF.